This TCR beta chain was observed in a study of post-analysis software for immune sequencing data (dated by TCRdb to the mid-2010s). About the full investigation: Relapsing-remitting, secondary progressive and progressive-relapsing multiple sclerosis were recorded as disease courses, and subtype annotation was lacking for some patients. Patient repertoires were compared against roughly 10 previously published healthy control repertoires from donors aged about 6 to 27 years. A subset of samples was prepared in parallel using single-end sample barcoding, then pooled and co-amplified after Illumina adapter ligation.

What the work shows at the level of the full study, not this receptor alone: Significantly lower normalized Chao1 diversity was found in multiple sclerosis patients than in controls, suggesting substantial peripheral T-cell clonal expansion. When samples were clustered directly using the F measure, samples prepared in the same batch co-clustered strongly, which prompted a batch-effect correction. The multiple sclerosis patient group was slightly younger than the control group. Patients showed significantly higher frequencies than controls for five TRBV segments, among them TRBV5-6, TRBV5-1 and TRBV20-1.

As regards this clonotype: It has no known antigen specificity. No much larger clone is present one base from it, and per-base qualities are unavailable.

The library relied on PCR. The listed sequencing device is Illumina HiSeq 2500. Unique molecular identifiers were incorporated into TCR beta cDNA libraries to reduce PCR and sequencing biases. Every 1 to 10 million input T cells yielded about 500,000 cDNA molecules, meaning each molecule approximated one T cell. Patient libraries were prepared and sequenced with the same protocol used for the earlier healthy control dataset. Within a given batch, samples were prepared together, multiplexed and sequenced on the same HiSeq lane. Turning to the authors' computational methods: Raw barcoded reads were processed with MIGEC, and single-read molecular identifier groups were discarded before consensus assembly and CDR3 extraction. VDJtools was used for post-analysis of the clonotype tables, and diversity was normalized by down-sampling every dataset to the size of the smallest sample. To correct batch-related cross-sample contamination, repertoire overlap clustering matched CDR3 amino acid sequences but not nucleotide sequences. In TCRdb, the public reads were trimmed at Q25 with fastp and aligned with MiXCR, with productive beta chains retained. Each CDR3 protein appears once, grouped with its most common genes and DNA. The V and J calls, along with clone size, are taken from TCRdb and not from the paper's own processing. Counted in this sample were fewer than 900,000 distinct CDR3 sequences; around 42% of them appeared once. The ten largest make up roughly 4.9% of the sample.

To demonstrate the VDJtools post-analysis software, the study profiled TCR beta repertoires from the peripheral blood of about 13 young patients with multiple sclerosis. The multiple sclerosis patients were children and adolescents ranging in age from 6 to 15 years. CDR1 and CDR2, looked up from the germline V gene, are SQVTM and ANQGSEA. From the cysteine up to the phenylalanine, the CDR3 has a length of 13 residues. CDR3 DNA is the only sequence kept; it has 39 bases, read in frame from the first base. At the junction V is shortened by 7 bases and J by 3 bases, with 16 bases in between. The TCR was taken from a girl under 18 with multiple sclerosis. The chain was built from TRBV29-1 and TRBJ2-7; possibly the D gene is TRBD2, per 6 matching bases. Sequencing was carried out using blood. CDR3 loop: CSAVLATNYEQYF. The base sequence is TGCAGCGCCGTTCTAGCGACCAACTACGAGCAGTACTTC.